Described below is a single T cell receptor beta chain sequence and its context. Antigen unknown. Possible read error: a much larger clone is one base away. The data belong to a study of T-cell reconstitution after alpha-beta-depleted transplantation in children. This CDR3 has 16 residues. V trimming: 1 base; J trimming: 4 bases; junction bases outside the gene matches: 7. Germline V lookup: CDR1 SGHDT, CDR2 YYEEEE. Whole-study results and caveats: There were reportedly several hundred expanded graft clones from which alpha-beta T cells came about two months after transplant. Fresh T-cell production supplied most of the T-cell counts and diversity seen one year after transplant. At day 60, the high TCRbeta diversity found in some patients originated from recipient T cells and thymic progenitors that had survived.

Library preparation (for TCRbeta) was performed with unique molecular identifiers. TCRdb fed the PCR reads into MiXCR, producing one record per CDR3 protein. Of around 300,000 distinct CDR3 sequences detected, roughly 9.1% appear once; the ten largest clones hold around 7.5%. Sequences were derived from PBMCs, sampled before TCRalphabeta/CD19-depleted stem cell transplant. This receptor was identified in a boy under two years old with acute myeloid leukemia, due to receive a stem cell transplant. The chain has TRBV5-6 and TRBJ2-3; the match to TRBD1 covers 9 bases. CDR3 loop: CASSLRDRARPDTQYF. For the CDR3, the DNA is TGTGCCAGCAGCTTGCGGGACAGGGCCCGCCCAGATACGCAGTATTTT.